The sequence of this TCR beta chain was determined in a study of blood T cell repertoires in COVID-19. Study summary: Whether acute or convalescent, the COVID-19 samples came from the United States, Italy and Spain. T cells, B-cell-depleted T cells, or PBMCs supplied cDNA or gDNA.

The CDR3 has 14 amino acids. CDR1 and CDR2 from the germline V gene are SQVTM and ANQGSEA. Trimming removed 2 bases from V and 4 bases from J, with 12 bases in between. As handled by the study authors: Counts of nucleated cells, estimated from reference gene primer amplification, were obtained. Here immunoSEQ multiplex PCR was the method, and the copy in TCRdb shows in-frame clones only, minus some. V, J and clone size were drawn from that table, and D and trimming were deduced from the DNA. The sample lists approximately 45,000 clones, under 85% seen once, with over 12% in the top ten. Material for sequencing was peripheral blood. The sequence came from a human donor in a cohort sampled during active COVID-19. The rearrangement links TRBV29-1 to TRBJ2-1; no clear D gene. The CDR3 sequence is CSVESRPPYNEQFF. DNA of the CDR3: TGCAGCGTTGAAAGCAGGCCGCCATACAATGAGCAGTTCTTC.